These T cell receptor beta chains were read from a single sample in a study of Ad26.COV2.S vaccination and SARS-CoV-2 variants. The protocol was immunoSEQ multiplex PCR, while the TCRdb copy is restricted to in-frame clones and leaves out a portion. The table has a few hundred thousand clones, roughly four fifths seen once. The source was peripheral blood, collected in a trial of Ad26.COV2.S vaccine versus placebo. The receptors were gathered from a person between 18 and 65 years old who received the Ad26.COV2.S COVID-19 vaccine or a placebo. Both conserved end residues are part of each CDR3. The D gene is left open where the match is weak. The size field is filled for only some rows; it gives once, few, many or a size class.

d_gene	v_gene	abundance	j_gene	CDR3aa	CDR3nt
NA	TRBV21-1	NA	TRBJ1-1	CASSKDKQREVTTEAFF	TGTGCCAGCAGCAAAGATAAGCAAAGGGAAGTAACCACTGAAGCTTTCTTT
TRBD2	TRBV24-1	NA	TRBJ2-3	CATSDLSGLAGDTQYF	TGTGCCACCAGTGATTTGTCGGGACTAGCGGGAGATACGCAGTATTTT
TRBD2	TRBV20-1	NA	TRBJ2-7	CSASRTSAYEQYF	TGCAGTGCTAGTAGGACTAGCGCGTACGAGCAGTACTTC
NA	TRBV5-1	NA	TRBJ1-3	CASSLAWDGSGNTIYF	TGCGCCAGCAGCTTGGCCTGGGATGGCTCTGGAAACACCATATATTTT
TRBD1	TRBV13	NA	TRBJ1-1	CASSHGGRGRMNTEAFF	TGTGCCAGCAGCCACGGGGGCAGGGGGCGAATGAACACTGAAGCTTTCTTT
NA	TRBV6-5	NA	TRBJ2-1	CASRRDGYNEQFF	TGTGCCAGCAGGAGGGACGGCTACAATGAGCAGTTCTTC
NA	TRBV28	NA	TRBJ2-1	CASSLFSYNEQFF	TGTGCCAGCAGTTTATTCTCCTACAATGAGCAGTTCTTC
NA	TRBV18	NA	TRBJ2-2	CASSPGSYRANTGELFF	TGTGCCAGCTCACCGGGTTCATACAGGGCGAACACCGGGGAGCTGTTTTTT
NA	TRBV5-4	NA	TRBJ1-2	CASSLADTGRDGYTF	TGTGCCAGCAGCTTGGCCGATACAGGGAGAGATGGCTACACCTTC
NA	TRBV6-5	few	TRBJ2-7	CASSYGRPSSYEQYF	TGTGCCAGCAGTTACGGGCGCCCGAGCTCCTACGAGCAGTACTTC
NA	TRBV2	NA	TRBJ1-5	CASSDQTGNQPQHF	TGTGCCAGCAGTGATCAAACAGGGAATCAGCCCCAGCATTTT
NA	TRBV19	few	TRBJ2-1	CASSIVTGPYNEQFF	TGTGCCAGTAGTATAGTAACAGGGCCGTACAATGAGCAGTTCTTC
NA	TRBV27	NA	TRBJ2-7	CASSRYVGDRASEQYF	TGTGCCAGCAGTCGTTACGTTGGGGACCGGGCCTCCGAGCAGTACTTC
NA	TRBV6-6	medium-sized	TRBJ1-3	CASSLSGEGNTIYF	TGTGCCAGCAGCCTCTCGGGGGAAGGAAACACCATATATTTT
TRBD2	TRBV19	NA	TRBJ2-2	CASRVGGAGNTGELFF	TGTGCCAGTAGGGTCGGGGGGGCCGGTAACACCGGGGAGCTGTTTTTT
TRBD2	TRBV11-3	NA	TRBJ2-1	CASSRTSSYEQFF	TGTGCCAGCAGCCGGACTAGTTCGTATGAGCAGTTCTTC
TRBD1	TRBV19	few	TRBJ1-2	CASSKDRVGNYGYTF	TGTGCCAGTTCCAAGGACAGGGTTGGCAACTATGGCTACACCTTC
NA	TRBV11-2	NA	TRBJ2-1	CALSGGPYNEQFF	TGTGCCCTTAGCGGCGGGCCCTACAATGAGCAGTTCTTC
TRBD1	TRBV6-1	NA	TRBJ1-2	CASSVDRESWEGYGYTF	TGTGCCAGCAGTGTCGACAGGGAAAGTTGGGAGGGATATGGCTACACCTTC
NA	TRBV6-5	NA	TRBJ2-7	CASSHTNEQYF	TGTGCCAGCAGCCACACCAACGAGCAGTACTTC
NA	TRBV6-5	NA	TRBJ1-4	CASSRATNEKLFF	TGTGCCAGCAGTCGTGCAACTAATGAAAAACTGTTTTTT
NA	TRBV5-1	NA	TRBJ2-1	CASSPPSGRNNEQFF	TGCGCCAGCAGCCCCCCCTCGGGCAGAAACAATGAGCAGTTCTTC
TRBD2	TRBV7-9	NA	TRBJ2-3	CASSERLAGVSDTQYF	TGTGCCAGCAGCGAACGACTAGCGGGAGTGTCAGATACGCAGTATTTT
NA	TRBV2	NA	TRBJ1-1	CASSVGTGTEAFF	TGTGCCAGCAGTGTAGGGACGGGCACTGAAGCTTTCTTT
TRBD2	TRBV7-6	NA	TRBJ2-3	CASSLESGISTDTQYF	TGTGCCAGCAGCTTGGAGAGCGGGATTAGCACAGATACGCAGTATTTT
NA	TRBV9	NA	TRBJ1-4	CASSVEGREKLFF	TGTGCCAGCAGCGTCGAAGGAAGGGAAAAACTGTTTTTT